The 3 T cell receptor beta chains presented below share a single source sample, sequenced in a study of cytomegalovirus exposure and HLA in healthy donors. It was with 60 Vbeta and 13 Jbeta primers that the PCR ran. Assay: immunoSEQ multiplex PCR; the TCRdb copy retains only in-frame clones and omits some. This table holds 200,000 or so clones, about 83% found once. The sequenced material came from PBMCs. These receptor sequences come from a woman aged 30 to 39 in good health and CMV-seropositive.

The V call is TRBV11-3, the J call TRBJ2-2; D is uncertain. This CDR3 is 11 amino acids long. Looked up from germline, CDR1 is SGHNT and CDR2 is YENEEA. V was clipped by 8 bases and J by 8 bases, with 9 bases between them. The CDR3 is CASGEVGELFF. The CDR3 region has the DNA TGTGCCAGCGGTGAGGTGGGGGAGCTGTTTTTT.

This clone was counted a few times. The genes are TRBV5-1 and TRBJ2-1; 9 nucleotides line up with TRBD2. Germline values: CDR1 SGHRS, CDR2 YFSETQ. The CDR3 sequence is 14 residues long. Unmatched junction bases numbered 9, after V lost 5 bases and J lost 9 bases. CDR3 sequence reads: CASRRSGSGLEQFF. CDR3 nucleotides: TGCGCCAGCAGGCGTAGCGGGAGTGGTCTTGAGCAGTTCTTC.

The chain has TRBV5-6 and TRBJ2-5; possibly TRBD2 for D (5 bases). The CDR3 spans 14 residues. Deletions cut 4 bases from V and 9 bases from J, with 19 bases between. Per germline, CDR1 SGHDT and CDR2 YYEEEE. CDR3 DNA: TGTGCCAGCAGCCACCGGGATCCTTTGGCGGCCCAGTACTTC. As protein: CASSHRDPLAAQYF.